This entry describes one T cell receptor beta chain. The sample holds other DNA sequences that translate to the same CDR3. Repertoires were generated with immunoSEQ multiplex PCR, while TCRdb's copy carries only in-frame clones and drops some. The table shows about 270,000 clones, with around 81% occurring only once. The data belong to a study of blood T cell repertoires in COVID-19. Study at large: The analysed material was cDNA or gDNA that came from T cells, B-cell-depleted T cells, or PBMCs.

In germline, CDR1 is LNHDA, CDR2 SQIVND (reference sequence). The CDR3 is 13 residues long. The V end was cut by 8 bases, the J end by 1 base, with 11 bases between. This chain connects TRBV19 to TRBJ1-1; D may be TRBD1 (5 bases). The sequence was obtained from a woman between 55 and 75 years old with active or convalescent COVID-19. Sequencing was carried out using peripheral blood. The CDR3 nucleotides read TGTGCCAGTTCCGACAGACCGAACACTGAAGCTTTCTTT. This gives the protein CASSDRPNTEAFF.